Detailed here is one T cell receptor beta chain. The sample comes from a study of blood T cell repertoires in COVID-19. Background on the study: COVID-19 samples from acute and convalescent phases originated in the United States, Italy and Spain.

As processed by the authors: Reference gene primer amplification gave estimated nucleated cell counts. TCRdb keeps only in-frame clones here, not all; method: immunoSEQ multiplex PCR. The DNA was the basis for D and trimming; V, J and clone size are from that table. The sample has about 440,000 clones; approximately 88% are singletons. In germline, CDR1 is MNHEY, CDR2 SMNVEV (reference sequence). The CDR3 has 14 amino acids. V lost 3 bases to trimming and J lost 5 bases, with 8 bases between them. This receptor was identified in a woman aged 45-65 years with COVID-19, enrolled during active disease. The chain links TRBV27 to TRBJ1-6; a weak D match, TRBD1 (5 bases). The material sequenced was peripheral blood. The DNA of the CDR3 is TGTGCCAGCAGTTTCTGGACAAATAATTCACCCCTCCACTTT. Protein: CASSFWTNNSPLHF.